This T cell receptor beta chain was captured by sequencing in a study of T cell clones after liver transplantation. Using immunoSEQ multiplex PCR, the repertoire was profiled, and TCRdb retains in-frame clones only, with some absent. The table has 25,000 to 35,000 clones, around 96% seen once; the top ten hold around 26%. The sequence was obtained from a human patient who received a liver transplant. A share of the T cells may be of graft donor origin. The specimen comprised CD8+ T cells from blood, sampled 12 months after liver transplant.

CDR3 residues: CAWSVRGPYEQYF. The CDR3 region has the DNA TGTGCCTGGAGTGTCAGGGGACCCTACGAGCAGTACTTC. This sequence joins TRBV30 and TRBJ2-7; tentative D call: TRBD1 (6 bases). Per germline, CDR1 GTSNPN and CDR2 SVGIG (reference sequence). The CDR3 sequence is 13 residues long. Trimming took off 0 bases at V and 2 bases at J, with 8 bases between the two ends.